This TCR beta chain was documented in a study of early stage breast cancer tumors. On the study more broadly: Of roughly 17 invasive breast tumors, fewer than 13 were hormone receptor-positive, HER2-negative.

Germline V CDR1 and CDR2: SGHVS, FQNEAQ. This CDR3 comprises 13 residues. Trimming stripped 11 bases from V and 8 bases from J, with 18 bases between. Each sample had two DNA replicates, about 0.5 ug blood or roughly 1.6 ug tissue. Measured with immunoSEQ multiplex PCR; TCRdb has only the in-frame clones, and not every one. In the table there are nearly 25,000 clones, roughly two thirds of which are singletons. This clone has just a few counts. Its antigen is undetermined. Regarding the study as a whole: Comparing each tissue with blood distinguished tumor from normal in 14 of 16 patients. Compared with adjacent normal breast tissue, tumors showed around 2.5-fold greater T cell density and higher clonality.

What was sequenced was breast tumor tissue. The chain has TRBV7-8 and TRBJ2-2; unclear D gene. The source of this sequence is a person between 60 and 69 years old with breast cancer. Here the CDR3 reads CAGRSLLPGELFF. The CDR3 DNA reads TGTGCCGGTCGGAGCCTACTCCCGGGGGAGCTGTTTTTT.